This TCR beta chain stems from a study of blood T cell repertoires in COVID-19. Whole-study context: COVID-19 samples collected from the United States, Italy and Spain covered acute and convalescent phases. PBMCs, B-cell-depleted T cells, or T cells provided the cDNA or gDNA that made up the material.

Per the original data handling: How many nucleated cells were present was estimated from reference gene primer amplification. TCRdb's table, derived via immunoSEQ multiplex PCR, lists solely in-frame clones and lacks some. V and J calls and clone size are as listed in that table; D and trimming were resolved from the DNA. Of some 400,000 clones listed, roughly 86% are singletons. The V end was cut by 3 bases, the J end by 1 base, with 7 bases between. The CDR3 contains 12 residues. Germline lookup yields CDR1 DFQATT and CDR2 SNEGSKA (reference sequence). The rearrangement joins TRBV20-1 to TRBJ2-7; D not certain. The clonotype originates from a woman in her thirties with COVID-19, enrolled during active disease. The sequenced material came from peripheral blood. CDR3 sequence reads: CSASLLSYEQYF. The CDR3 DNA sequence: TGCAGTGCTAGTCTCCTTTCCTACGAGCAGTACTTC.